This T cell receptor beta chain was recovered during a study of blood T cell repertoires in COVID-19. Study overall: PBMCs, B-cell-depleted T cells, or T cells provided the cDNA or gDNA that made up the material.

The V gene's germline CDR1 is SGHNT and CDR2 YENEEA. The CDR3 is 18 amino acids. Trimming removed 6 bases at V and 0 bases at J, with 21 bases between. Assay used: immunoSEQ multiplex PCR; TCRdb lists only in-frame clones, some missing. The data contain roughly 120,000 clones, roughly 87% of them seen just once; the ten biggest clones take up less than 9.5%. The origin of this receptor is a human donor in a cohort sampled during active COVID-19. Sequenced sample: peripheral blood. The chain carries TRBV11-3 and TRBJ2-1, with D perhaps matching TRBD2 (5 bases). The CDR3 nucleotides are TGTGCCAGCAGATCACAAAAGGCTAGCAGTGGCTCCTACAATGAGCAGTTCTTC. Translation gives CASRSQKASSGSYNEQFF.